The present TCR beta chain was sequenced within a study of blood T cells in healthy people across ages. Study-level background: With template switching, about one barcoded beta molecule was captured per two T cells.

A sample-barcoded 5' primer and a J-beta primer mix were used in a second PCR of roughly 7 to 12 cycles. TCRdb itself ran the 5' RACE reads through MiXCR, one entry per CDR3 protein. Of about 970,000 distinct CDR3 sequences in the sample, roughly 50% were seen once. The CDR3 sequence is 15 residues long. The germline CDR1 and CDR2 sequences are SGHKS and YYEKEE (reference sequence). The chain uses TRBV5-5 and TRBJ2-5; D possibly corresponds to TRBD1 (5 bases). The J call could be wrong; TRBJ2-7 is a better fit for the DNA end. This sequence was found in an older woman in good health. Sequenced: blood. For the CDR3, the DNA is TGTGCCAGCAGCTGGGAAGGGGAAACCCCCTACGAGCAGTACTTC. Its translation: CASSWEGETPYEQYF.